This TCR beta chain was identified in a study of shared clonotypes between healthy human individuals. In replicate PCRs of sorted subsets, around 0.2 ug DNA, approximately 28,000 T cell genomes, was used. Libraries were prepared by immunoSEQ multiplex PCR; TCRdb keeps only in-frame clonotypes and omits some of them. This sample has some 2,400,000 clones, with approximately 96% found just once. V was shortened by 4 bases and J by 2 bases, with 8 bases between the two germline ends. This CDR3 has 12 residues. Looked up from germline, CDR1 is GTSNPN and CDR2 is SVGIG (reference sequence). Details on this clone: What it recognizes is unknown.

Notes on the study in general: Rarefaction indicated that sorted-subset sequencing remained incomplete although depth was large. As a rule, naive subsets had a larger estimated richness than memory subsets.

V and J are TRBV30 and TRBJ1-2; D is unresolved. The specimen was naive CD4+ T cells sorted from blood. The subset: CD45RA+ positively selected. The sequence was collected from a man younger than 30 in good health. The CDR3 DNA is TGTGCCTGGATGGTTTTCAACTATGGCTACACCTTC. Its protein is CAWMVFNYGYTF.